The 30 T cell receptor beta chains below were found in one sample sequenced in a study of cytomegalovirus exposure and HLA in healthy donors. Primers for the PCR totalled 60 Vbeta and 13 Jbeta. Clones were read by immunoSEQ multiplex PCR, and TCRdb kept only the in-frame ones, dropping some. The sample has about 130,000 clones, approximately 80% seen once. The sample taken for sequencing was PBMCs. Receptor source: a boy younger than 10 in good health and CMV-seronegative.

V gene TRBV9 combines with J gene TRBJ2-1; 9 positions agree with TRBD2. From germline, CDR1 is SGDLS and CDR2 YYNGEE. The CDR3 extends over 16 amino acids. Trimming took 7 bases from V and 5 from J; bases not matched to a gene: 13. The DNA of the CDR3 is TGTGCCAGCGGACCACGGCGGGAGGGCCAGGACAATGAGCAGTTCTTC. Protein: CASGPRREGQDNEQFF.

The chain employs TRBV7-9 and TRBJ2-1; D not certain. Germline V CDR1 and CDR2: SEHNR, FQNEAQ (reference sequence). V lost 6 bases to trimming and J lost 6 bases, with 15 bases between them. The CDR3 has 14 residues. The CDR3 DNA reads TGTGCCAGCAGTCGAGAGGTCTACTCCAATGAGCAGTTCTTC. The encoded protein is CASSREVYSNEQFF. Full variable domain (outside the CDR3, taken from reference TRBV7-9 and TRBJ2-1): DTGVSQNPRHKITKRGQNVTFRCDPISEHNRLYWYRQTLGQGPEFLTYFQNEAQLEKSRLLSDRFSAERPKGSFSTLEIQRTEQGDSAMYLCASSREVYSNEQFFGPGTRLTVL.

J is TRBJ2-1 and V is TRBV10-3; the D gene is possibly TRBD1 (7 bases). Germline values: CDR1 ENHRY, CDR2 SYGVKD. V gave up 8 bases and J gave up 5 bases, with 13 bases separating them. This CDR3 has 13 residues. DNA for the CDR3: TGTGCCATCGGCCTCAGGGGGGACAATGAGCAGTTCTTC. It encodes CAIGLRGDNEQFF.

CDR3 residues: CASSPFERGRNTIYF. Written as DNA, the CDR3 is TGTGCCAGCAGTCCTTTCGAGAGAGGGAGAAACACCATATATTTT. This chain connects TRBV6-5 to TRBJ1-3; no firm D call. Per germline, CDR1 MNHEY and CDR2 SVGAGI. The CDR3 totals 15 residues. Trimming cost V 5 bases and J 5 bases, with 16 bases left between them.

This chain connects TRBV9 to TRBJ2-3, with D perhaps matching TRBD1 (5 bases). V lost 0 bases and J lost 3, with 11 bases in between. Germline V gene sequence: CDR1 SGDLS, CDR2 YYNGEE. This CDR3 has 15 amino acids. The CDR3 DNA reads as TGTGCCAGCAGCGTAGACCAAGGGGCGACAGATACGCAGTATTTT. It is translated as CASSVDQGATDTQYF.

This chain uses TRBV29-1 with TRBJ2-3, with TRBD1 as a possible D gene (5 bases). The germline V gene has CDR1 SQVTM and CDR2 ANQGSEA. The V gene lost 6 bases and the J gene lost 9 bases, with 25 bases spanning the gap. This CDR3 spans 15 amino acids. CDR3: CSVLLFGHSFGTQYF. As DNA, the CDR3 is TGCAGCGTCCTCCTGTTCGGACACTCGTTTGGGACGCAGTATTTT.

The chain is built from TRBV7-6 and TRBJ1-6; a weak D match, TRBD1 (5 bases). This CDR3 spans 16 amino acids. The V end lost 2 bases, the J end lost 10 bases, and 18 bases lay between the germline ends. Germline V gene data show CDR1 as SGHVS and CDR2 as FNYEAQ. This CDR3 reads CASSLNWSPGESPLHF. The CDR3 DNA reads TGTGCCAGCAGCTTAAATTGGTCCCCGGGGGAATCACCCCTCCACTTT.

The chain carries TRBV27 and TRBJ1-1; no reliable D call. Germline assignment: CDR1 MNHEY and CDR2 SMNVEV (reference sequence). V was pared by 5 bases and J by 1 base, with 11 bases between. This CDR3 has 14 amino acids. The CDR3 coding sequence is TGTGCCAGCAGTCCCCTTGGCTGGAACACTGAAGCTTTCTTT. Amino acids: CASSPLGWNTEAFF.

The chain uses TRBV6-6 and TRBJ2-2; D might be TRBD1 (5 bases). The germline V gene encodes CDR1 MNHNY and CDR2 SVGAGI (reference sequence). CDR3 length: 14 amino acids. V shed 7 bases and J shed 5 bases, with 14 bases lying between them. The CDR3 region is CASKGARNTGELFF. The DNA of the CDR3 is TGTGCCAGCAAAGGGGCGCGAAATACCGGGGAGCTGTTTTTT.

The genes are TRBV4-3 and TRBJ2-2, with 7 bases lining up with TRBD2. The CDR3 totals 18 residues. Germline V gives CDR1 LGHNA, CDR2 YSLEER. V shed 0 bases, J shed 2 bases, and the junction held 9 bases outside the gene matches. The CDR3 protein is CASSQDLGGEGNTGELFF. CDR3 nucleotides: TGCGCCAGCAGCCAAGATTTAGGAGGGGAGGGAAACACCGGGGAGCTGTTTTTT.

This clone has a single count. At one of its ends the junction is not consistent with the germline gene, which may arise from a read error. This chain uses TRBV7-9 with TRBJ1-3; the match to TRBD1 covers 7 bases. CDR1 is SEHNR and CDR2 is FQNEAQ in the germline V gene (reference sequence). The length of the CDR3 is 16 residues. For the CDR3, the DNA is TGTTCCAGCAGCTTAGGACAGGACCTCTCTGGAAACACCATATATTTT. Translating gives CSSSLGQDLSGNTIYF. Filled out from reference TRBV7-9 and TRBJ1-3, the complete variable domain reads DTGVSQNPRHKITKRGQNVTFRCDPISEHNRLYWYRQTLGQGPEFLTYFQNEAQLEKSRLLSDRFSAERPKGSFSTLEIQRTEQGDSAMYLCSSSLGQDLSGNTIYFGEGSWLTVV.

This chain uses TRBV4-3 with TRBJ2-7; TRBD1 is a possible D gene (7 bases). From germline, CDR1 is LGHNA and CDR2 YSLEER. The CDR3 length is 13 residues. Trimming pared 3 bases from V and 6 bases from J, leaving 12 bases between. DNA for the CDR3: TGCGCCAGCAGCCAGGACTACAGGGGCGAGCAGTACTTC. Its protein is CASSQDYRGEQYF.

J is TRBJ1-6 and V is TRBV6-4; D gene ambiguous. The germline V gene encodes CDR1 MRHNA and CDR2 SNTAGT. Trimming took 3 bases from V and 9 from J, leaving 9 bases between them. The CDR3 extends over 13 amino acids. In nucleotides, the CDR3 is TGTGCCAGCAGTGAAATGGAGGGTTCACCCCTCCACTTT. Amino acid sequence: CASSEMEGSPLHF.

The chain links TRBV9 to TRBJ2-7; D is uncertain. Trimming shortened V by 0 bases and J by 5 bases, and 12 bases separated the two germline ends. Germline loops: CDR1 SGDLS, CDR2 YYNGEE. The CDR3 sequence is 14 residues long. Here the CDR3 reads CASSVAAVSNEQYF. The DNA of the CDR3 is TGTGCCAGCAGCGTAGCTGCGGTTTCCAACGAGCAGTACTTC.

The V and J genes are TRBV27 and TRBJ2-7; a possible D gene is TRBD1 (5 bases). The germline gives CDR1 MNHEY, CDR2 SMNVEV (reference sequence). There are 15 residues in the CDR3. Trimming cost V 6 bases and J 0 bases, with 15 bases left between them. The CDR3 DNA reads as TGTGCCAGCAGCCCAGGGCCAGAAAGCTCCTACGAGCAGTACGTC. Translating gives CASSPGPESSYEQYV.

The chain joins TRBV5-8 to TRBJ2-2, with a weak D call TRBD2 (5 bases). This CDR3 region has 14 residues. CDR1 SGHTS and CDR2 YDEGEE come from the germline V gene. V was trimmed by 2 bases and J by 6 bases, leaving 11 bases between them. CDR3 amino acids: CASSFGLTPGELFF. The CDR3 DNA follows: TGTGCCAGCAGCTTCGGACTTACCCCCGGGGAGCTGTTTTTT.

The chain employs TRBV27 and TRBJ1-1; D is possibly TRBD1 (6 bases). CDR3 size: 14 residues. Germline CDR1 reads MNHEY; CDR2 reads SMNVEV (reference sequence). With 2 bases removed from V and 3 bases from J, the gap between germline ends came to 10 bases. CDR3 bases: TGTGCCAGCAGTTTAGGCAGGGGTTACACTGAAGCTTTCTTT. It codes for CASSLGRGYTEAFF.

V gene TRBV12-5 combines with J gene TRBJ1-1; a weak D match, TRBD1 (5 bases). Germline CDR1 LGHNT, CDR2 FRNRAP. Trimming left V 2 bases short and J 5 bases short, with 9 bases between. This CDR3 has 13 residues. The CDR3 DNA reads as TGTGCTAGTGGTTTGATCGGGGGTACTGAAGCTTTCTTT. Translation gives CASGLIGGTEAFF.

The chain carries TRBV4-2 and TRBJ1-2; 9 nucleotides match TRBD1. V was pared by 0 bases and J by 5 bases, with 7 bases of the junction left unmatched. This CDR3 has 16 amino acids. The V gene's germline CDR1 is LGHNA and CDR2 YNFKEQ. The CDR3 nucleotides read TGTGCCAGCAGCCAAGAAGGAAGGGACAGGGTTTATGGCTACACCTTC. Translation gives CASSQEGRDRVYGYTF.

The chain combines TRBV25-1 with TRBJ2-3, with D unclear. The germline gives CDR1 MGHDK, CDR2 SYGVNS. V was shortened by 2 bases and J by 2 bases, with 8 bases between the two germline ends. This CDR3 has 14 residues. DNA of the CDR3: TGTGCCAGCAGTGAAAAAACAGCCACAGATACGCAGTATTTT. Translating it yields CASSEKTATDTQYF.

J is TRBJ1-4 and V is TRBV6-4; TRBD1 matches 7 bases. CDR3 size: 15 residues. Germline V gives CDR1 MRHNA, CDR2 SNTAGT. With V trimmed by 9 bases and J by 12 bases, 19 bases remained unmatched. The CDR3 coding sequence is TGTGCCAGGCAGCCCCCCCGGGACAGTCCTATTGAACTGTTTTTT. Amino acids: CARQPPRDSPIELFF.

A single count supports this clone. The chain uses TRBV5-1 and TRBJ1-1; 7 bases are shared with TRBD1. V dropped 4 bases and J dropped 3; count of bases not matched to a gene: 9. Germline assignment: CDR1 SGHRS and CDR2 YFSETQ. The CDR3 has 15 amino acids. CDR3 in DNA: TGCGCCAGCAGCCCCAGAGGGGGCGCGGACACTGAAGCTTTCTTT. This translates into CASSPRGGADTEAFF. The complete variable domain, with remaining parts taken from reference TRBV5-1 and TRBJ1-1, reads KAGVTQTPRYLIKTRGQQVTLSCSPISGHRSVSWYQQTPGQGLQFLFEYFSETQRNKGNFPGRFSGRQFSNSRSEMNVSTLELGDSALYLCASSPRGGADTEAFFGQGTRLTVV.

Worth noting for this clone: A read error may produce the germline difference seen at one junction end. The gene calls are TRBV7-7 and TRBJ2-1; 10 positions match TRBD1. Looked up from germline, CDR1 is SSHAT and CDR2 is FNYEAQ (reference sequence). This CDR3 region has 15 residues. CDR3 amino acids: CASSYGQGAYNEQFF. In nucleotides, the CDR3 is TGTGCTAGCAGTTATGGACAGGGGGCCTACAATGAGCAGTTCTTC. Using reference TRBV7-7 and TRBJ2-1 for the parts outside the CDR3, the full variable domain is GAGVSQSPRYKVTKRGQDVTLRCDPISSHATLYWYQQALGQGPEFLTYFNYEAQPDKSGLPSDRFSAERPEGSISTLTIQRTEQRDSAMYRCASSYGQGAYNEQFFGPGTRLTVL.

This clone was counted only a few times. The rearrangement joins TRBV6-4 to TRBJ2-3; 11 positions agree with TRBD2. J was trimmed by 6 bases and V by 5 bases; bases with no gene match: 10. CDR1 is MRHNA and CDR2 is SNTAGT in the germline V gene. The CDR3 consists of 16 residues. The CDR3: CASSRTSGGLEDTQYF. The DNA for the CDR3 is TGTGCCAGCAGTAGAACTAGCGGGGGCTTGGAGGATACGCAGTATTTT.

The CDR3 spells CASSSPRETQYF. DNA of the CDR3: TGTGCCAGCAGCTCCCCTCGAGAGACCCAGTACTTC. The J gene is TRBJ2-5, the V gene TRBV7-2; no clear D. The V gene lost 4 bases and the J gene lost 4 bases, with 7 bases spanning the gap. The CDR3 consists of 12 residues. Germline CDR1 SGHTA, CDR2 FQGNSA.

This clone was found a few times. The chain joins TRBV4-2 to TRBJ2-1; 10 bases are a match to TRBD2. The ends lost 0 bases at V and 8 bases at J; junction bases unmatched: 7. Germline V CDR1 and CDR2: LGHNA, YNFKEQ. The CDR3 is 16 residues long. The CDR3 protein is CASSQDPSSGSDEQFF. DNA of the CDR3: TGTGCCAGCAGCCAAGACCCCTCTAGCGGGAGCGATGAGCAGTTCTTC.

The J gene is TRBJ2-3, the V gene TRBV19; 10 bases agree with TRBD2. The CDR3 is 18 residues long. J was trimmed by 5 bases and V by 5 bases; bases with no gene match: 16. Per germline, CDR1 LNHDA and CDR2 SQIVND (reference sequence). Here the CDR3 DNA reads TGTGCCAGTAGTGCCCAAGCGGGAGGGCCGGTGAACAGAGATACGCAGTATTTT. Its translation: CASSAQAGGPVNRDTQYF.

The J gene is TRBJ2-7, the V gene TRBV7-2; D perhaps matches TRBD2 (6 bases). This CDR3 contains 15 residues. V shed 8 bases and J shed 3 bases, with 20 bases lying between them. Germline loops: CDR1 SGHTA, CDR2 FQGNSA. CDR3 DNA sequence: TGTGCCAGCGGCCACCTGGACTATACCGGCTACGAGCAGTACTTC. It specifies CASGHLDYTGYEQYF.

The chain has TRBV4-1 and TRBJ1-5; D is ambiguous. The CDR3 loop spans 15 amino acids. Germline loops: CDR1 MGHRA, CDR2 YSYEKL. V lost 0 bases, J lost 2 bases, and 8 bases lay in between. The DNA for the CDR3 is TGCGCCAGCAGCCAAGAAGGTAGCGGCAATCAGCCCCAGCATTTT. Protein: CASSQEGSGNQPQHF.

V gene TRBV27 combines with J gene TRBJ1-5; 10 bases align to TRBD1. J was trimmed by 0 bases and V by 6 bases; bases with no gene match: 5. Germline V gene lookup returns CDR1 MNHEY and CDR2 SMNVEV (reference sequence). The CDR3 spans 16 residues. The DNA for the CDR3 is TGTGCCAGCAGGGGGACAGGGGTTTATAGCAATCAGCCCCAGCATTTT. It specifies CASRGTGVYSNQPQHF.